The clone carrying this TCR beta chain has only a few counts. These data originate in a study of shared T cell receptors in the human thymus. The CDR3 is 15 amino acids. Germline assignment: CDR1 GTSNPN and CDR2 SVGIG (reference sequence). Trimming took off 4 bases at V and 7 bases at J, with 19 bases between the two ends. Only in-frame clones appear in the TCRdb table, and some are missing; sequencing was by immunoSEQ multiplex PCR. This table holds roughly 560,000 clones, around three quarters found once. These sequences were also reported in another study, on human thymus T cells. From that report: Thymic repertoires of unrelated individuals were reported in related research to overlap highly.

The sequenced material came from thymocytes. The source of this sequence is a boy under two years old with a congenital heart defect. The rearrangement uses TRBV30 and TRBJ2-2, with a tentative D call TRBD1 (5 bases). The CDR3 coding sequence is TGTGCCTGGAAAAACCCCCCAGGGAAAGGCGGGGAGCTGTTTTTT. Amino acid sequence: CAWKNPPGKGGELFF.